This T cell receptor beta chain originates from a study of blood T cell repertoires in COVID-19. Whole-study context: T cells, B-cell-depleted T cells, or PBMCs supplied cDNA or gDNA.

The CDR3 is made up of 12 amino acids. V was trimmed by 5 bases and J by 1 base, leaving 8 bases between them. CDR1 is GTSNPN and CDR2 is SVGIG in the germline V gene (reference sequence). The table came from immunoSEQ multiplex PCR; TCRdb's copy has only in-frame clones and leaves some out. The sample has some 280,000 clones; under 90% are singletons. J is TRBJ1-1 and V is TRBV30; no reliable D call. The TCR was taken from a woman between 40 and 50 years old who had recovered from COVID-19. The sequencing sample was made of peripheral blood. The chain's CDR3 is CAWAQQNTEAFF. The CDR3 DNA reads as TGTGCCTGGGCACAACAGAACACTGAAGCTTTCTTT.